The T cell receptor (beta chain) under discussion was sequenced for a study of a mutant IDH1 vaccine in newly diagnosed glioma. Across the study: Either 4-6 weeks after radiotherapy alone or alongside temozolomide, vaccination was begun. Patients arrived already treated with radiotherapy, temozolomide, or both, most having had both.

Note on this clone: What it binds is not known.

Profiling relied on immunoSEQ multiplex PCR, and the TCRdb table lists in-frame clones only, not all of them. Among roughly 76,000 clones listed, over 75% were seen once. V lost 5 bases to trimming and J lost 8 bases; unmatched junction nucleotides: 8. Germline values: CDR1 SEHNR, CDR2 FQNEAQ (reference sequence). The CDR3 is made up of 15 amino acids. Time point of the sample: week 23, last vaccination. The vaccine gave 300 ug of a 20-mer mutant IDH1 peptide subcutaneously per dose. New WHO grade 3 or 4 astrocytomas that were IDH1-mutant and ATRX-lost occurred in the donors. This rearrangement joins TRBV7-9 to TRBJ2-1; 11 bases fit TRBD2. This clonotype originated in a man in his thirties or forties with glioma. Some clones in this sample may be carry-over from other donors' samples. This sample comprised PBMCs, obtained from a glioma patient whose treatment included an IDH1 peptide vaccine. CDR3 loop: CASSLSGREIDEQFF. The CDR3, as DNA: TGTGCCAGCAGCCTTAGCGGGAGGGAAATCGATGAGCAGTTCTTC. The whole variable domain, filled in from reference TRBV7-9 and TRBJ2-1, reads DTGVSQNPRHKITKRGQNVTFRCDPISEHNRLYWYRQTLGQGPEFLTYFQNEAQLEKSRLLSDRFSAERPKGSFSTLEIQRTEQGDSAMYLCASSLSGREIDEQFFGPGTRLTVL.